This TCR beta chain was obtained from a study of vaccination effects on CD4 cells after COVID-19. About the study: Early after vaccination, and again late, a few convalescent patients were sampled.

A remark on this clone: The antigen remains undetermined.

The protocol was immunoSEQ multiplex PCR, while the TCRdb copy is restricted to in-frame clones and leaves out a portion. This sample yields 35,000 to 55,000 clones, of which less than 85% are seen a single time; roughly 3.5% belongs to the top ten. CD4+ T cells were isolated after roughly nine days of culture. The person acquired a PCR-confirmed SARS-CoV-2 infection between March and December 2020. Participants were vaccinated with two doses of either the BNT162b2 or mRNA-1273 vaccine. The sample consisted of CD4+ T cells from PBMCs cultured without peptide, taken after COVID-19 vaccination. This TCR was recovered from a human donor who had a prior SARS-CoV-2 infection.

CDR3 in DNA: TGTGCCAGTAGTATTCAGGGGGGTCAGCCCCAGCATTTT. The encoded protein is CASSIQGGQPQHF. This sequence joins TRBV19 and TRBJ1-5; 7 positions agree with TRBD1. CDR1 and CDR2 from the germline V gene are LNHDA and SQIVND (reference sequence). Germline trimming cut 3 bases from V and 6 bases from J; bases unmatched to any gene: 2. This CDR3 comprises 13 residues.